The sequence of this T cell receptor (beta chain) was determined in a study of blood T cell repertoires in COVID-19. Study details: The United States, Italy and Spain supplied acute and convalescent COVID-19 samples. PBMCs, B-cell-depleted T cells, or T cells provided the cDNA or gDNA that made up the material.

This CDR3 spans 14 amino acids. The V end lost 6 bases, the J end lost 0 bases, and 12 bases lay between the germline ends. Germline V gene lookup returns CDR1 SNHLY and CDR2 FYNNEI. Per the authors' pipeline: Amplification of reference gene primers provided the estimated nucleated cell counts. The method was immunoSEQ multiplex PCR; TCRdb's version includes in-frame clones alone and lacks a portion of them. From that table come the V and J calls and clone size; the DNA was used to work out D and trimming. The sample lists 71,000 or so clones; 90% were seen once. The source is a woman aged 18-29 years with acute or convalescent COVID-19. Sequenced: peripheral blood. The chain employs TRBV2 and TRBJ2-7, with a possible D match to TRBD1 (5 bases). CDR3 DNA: TGTGCCAGCAGGGGGCAGGGCCGCTCCTACGAGCAGTACTTC. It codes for CASRGQGRSYEQYF.